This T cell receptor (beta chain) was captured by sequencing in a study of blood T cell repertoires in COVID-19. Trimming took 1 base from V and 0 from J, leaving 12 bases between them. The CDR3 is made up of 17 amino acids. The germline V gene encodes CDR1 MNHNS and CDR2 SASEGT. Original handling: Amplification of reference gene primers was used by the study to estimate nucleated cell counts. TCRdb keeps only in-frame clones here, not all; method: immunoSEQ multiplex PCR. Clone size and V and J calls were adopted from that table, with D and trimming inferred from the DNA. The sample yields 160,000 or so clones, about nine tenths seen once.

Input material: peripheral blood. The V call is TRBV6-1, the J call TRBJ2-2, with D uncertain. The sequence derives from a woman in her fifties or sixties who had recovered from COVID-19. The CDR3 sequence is CASSEGLQSANTGELFF. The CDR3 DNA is TGTGCCAGCAGTGAAGGGTTGCAGAGCGCGAACACCGGGGAGCTGTTTTTT.